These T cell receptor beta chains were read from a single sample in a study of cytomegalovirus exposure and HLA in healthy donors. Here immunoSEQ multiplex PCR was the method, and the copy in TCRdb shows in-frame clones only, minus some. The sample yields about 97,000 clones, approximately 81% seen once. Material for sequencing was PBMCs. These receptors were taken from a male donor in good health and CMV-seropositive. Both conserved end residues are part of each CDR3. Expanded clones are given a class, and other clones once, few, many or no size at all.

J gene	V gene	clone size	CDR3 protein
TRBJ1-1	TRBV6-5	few	CASSYTGRTEAFF
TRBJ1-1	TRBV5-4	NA	CASSLLGGANSEAFF
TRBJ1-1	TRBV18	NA	CASSPPLGGNTEAFF
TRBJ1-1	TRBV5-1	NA	CASSLSTGNTEAFF
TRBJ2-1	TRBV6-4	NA	CASSDSAGGYNEQFF
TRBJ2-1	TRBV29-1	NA	CSVASSGSYNEQFF
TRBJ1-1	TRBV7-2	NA	CATLGGGTSYTEAFF
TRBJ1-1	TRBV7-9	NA	CASSFDKNTEAFF
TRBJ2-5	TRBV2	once	CASTSGGAGQETQYF
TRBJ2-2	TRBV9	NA	CASSVLPQGAILFF
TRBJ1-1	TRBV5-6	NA	CASSLTGVDTEAFF
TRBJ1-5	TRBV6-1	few	CASSLTEDQPQHF
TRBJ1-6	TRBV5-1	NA	CASSLAVGGFSPLHF
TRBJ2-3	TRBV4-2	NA	CASSYTSGYTDTQYF
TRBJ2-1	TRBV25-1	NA	CASSEKREAPYNEQFF
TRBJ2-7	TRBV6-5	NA	CASSYSRKEVEYF
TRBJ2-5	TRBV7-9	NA	CASSRQETQYF
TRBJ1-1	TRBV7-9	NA	CASSLEAGISFF
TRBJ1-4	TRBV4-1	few	CASSQGVSSNEKLFF
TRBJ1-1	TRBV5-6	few	CASSLERTEAFF
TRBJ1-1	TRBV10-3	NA	CAISEIQGATEAFF
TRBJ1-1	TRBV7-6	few	CASSFQQGGNTEAFF
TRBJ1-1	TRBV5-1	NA	CASRRDSVEAFF
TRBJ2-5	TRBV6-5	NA	CASSPGRGGQETQYF
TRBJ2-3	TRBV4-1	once	CASSQGLLDTQYF
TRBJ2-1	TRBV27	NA	CASSMDRANEQFF
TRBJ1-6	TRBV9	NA	CASTFGGNSPLHF
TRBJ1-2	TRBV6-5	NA	CASYTAAYGYTF
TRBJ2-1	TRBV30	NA	CAWSDGSSYNEQFF
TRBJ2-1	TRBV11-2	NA	CASSLVPGAGDEQFF
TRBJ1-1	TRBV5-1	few	CASSPGQGIRDRDTEAFF
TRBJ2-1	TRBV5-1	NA	CASSLRGDDNEQFF
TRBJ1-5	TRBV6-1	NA	CAGGQGNQPQHF
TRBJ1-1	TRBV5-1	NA	CASSLAAAMNTEAFF
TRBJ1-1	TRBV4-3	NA	CASSQEGQVGTEAFF
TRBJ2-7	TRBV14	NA	CASSQEIGASYEQYF
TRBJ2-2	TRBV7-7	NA	CASSSSSGGELFF
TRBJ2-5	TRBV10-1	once	CASSAPGQGKTQYF
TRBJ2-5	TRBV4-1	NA	CASSPKQEGETQYF
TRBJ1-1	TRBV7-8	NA	CASSLTDKNTEAFF
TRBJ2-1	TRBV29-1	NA	CSVSGGTYNEQFF
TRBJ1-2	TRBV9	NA	CASSGGQGAYGYTF
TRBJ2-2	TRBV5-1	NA	CASSSAVRGTGELFF
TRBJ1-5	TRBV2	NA	CATKRGSGGNQPQHF
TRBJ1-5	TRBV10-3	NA	CAISESGDRADQPQHF
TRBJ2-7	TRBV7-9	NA	CASGGVALDEQYF
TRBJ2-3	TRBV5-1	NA	CASSLATTSTDTQYF
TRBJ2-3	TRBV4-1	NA	CASSLGLAGGTDTQYF
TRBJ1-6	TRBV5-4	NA	CASSPGGIYNSPLHF